This entry is about one TCR beta chain. The clone's antigen remains unknown. Base qualities are not recorded, but no much larger clone differs from it by a single base. TCRbeta CDR3 regions were amplified from genomic DNA using the immunoSEQ Assay, a bias-controlled multiplex PCR. The authors processed their data as follows. Within the assay, amplification of reference gene primers was used to estimate how many nucleated cells each sample contained. To quantify the absolute abundance of each unique TCRbeta CDR3 rearrangement, sequence reads were collapsed and filtered. For each sample, productive Simpson clonality was calculated by taking the square root of Simpson's diversity index across productive rearrangements. In its TCRdb copy, this immuneACCESS table keeps in-frame sequences only and misses some clones. Where compared with another copy, unresolved V genes explain less than half of these, and the others have no known cause. V, J and clone size derive from that table, while D and trimming were established from the DNA sequence. The sample table records approximately 160,000 clones; about four fifths of these occur just once. Approximately 9.9% of the sample is in the top ten clones.

Collaborating institutions collected whole blood in K2EDTA tubes following their own protocols. For TCRbeta analysis, collaborators shipped samples in one of three forms: frozen whole blood, isolated PBMCs, or DNA extracted from either of those sample types. This record comes from a study of blood T cell repertoires in COVID-19 (dated by TCRdb to 2020 to 2022). Regarding the research as a whole: The collaborator samples originated in the United States, Italy and Spain and spanned the acute and convalescent phases of COVID-19. The repertoires were released in a freely available public database intended as a resource for research on the immune response to SARS-CoV-2. The prospective study material was composed of cDNA or gDNA derived from T cells, B-cell-depleted T cells, or PBMCs. Samples came from the ongoing ImmuneRACE study (first 160 participants) plus 1,254 subjects from 6 global collaborators. HLA class I and class II types, where available, came from metadata supplied by the sample provider rather than from assay-based typing. Deeply sampled blood TCRbeta repertoires from subjects exposed to, actively infected with, or recovered from COVID-19 were included in the dataset. Sample metadata almost always included a de-identified subject ID, COVID-19 status, age in years and sex.

The investigation overall reported the following: How much clinical and demographic metadata was included differed by source and by participant, and the metadata was provided uncurated.

The sequence was obtained from a man aged 60 to 75 with active or convalescent COVID-19. The sequenced material came from peripheral blood.

The CDR3 corresponds to CASSGRDKKDTEAFF. The sequence in DNA is TGTGCCAGCAGCGGGAGGGACAAGAAAGACACTGAAGCTTTCTTT. The V gene is TRBV5-4 and the J gene is TRBJ1-1; tentative D gene TRBD1, with 6 bases matching. Inclusive of the bounding cysteine and phenylalanine, the CDR3 is 15 residues long. Only CDR3 DNA remains: 45 bases, in frame from the first base. The germline V gene (reference sequence) specifies SGHNT as CDR1 and YYREEE as CDR2. V and J are truncated by 4 bases and 3 bases respectively, leaving an intervening sequence of 16 bases.